What follows are 24 T cell receptor beta chains derived from one specimen sequenced in a study of T cell changes during pregnancy in multiple sclerosis. The data were produced by immunoSEQ multiplex PCR, yet TCRdb's version contains in-frame clones alone and is incomplete. The sample contains under 50,000 clones, roughly nine tenths of which appear only once. Sequencing was performed on CD8+ T cells from peripheral blood mononuclear cells, taken in the third trimester of pregnancy. These receptors came from a female donor with multiple sclerosis, enrolled in a pregnancy study.

The CDR3 DNA is TGTGCCAGCAGCCCGGGACTAGCGGGAGGGCCCGCAGATACGCAGTATTTT. It encodes CASSPGLAGGPADTQYF. V gene TRBV4-2 combines with J gene TRBJ2-3; 16 bases line up with TRBD2. The CDR3 length is 17 residues. Looked up from germline, CDR1 is LGHNA and CDR2 is YNFKEQ. The V segment lost 4 bases and the J segment 4 bases; nucleotides outside the gene matches: 5.

The chain employs TRBV6-5 and TRBJ2-1; 11 bases fit TRBD2. With 4 bases clipped from V and 8 bases from J, the junction kept 4 bases outside the gene matches. Per the germline V gene, CDR1 is MNHEY and CDR2 is SVGAGI. The CDR3 is 14 amino acids. In DNA form, the CDR3 reads TGTGCCAGCAGTTCTAGCGGGAGGCTCTATGAGCAGTTCTTC. Translated, it gives CASSSSGRLYEQFF.

The chain links TRBV6-1 to TRBJ2-3; weak D call: TRBD2 (5 bases). The germline V and J ends were trimmed by 3 bases and 8 bases, with 9 bases remaining between them. This CDR3 is built from 12 residues. Germline V gene sequence: CDR1 MNHNS, CDR2 SASEGT. The CDR3 nucleotides are TGTGCCAGCAGTGATTTCGGGGTTACGCAGTATTTT. Translating gives CASSDFGVTQYF.

The chain recombines TRBV14 with TRBJ2-7; tentative D call: TRBD1 (6 bases). V lost 2 bases and J 7 bases, leaving 18 bases between the germline ends. There are 15 residues in the CDR3. Looked up from germline, CDR1 is SGHDN and CDR2 is FVKESK. CDR3 in DNA: TGTGCCAGCAGCCAACTTGAGACAGGTTTTTGGGAGCAGTACTTC. As protein: CASSQLETGFWEQYF.

The CDR3 region is CASSSLGGIGSDTQYF. The DNA for the CDR3 is TGTGCCAGCAGTTCCCTTGGAGGGATTGGTTCAGATACGCAGTATTTT. The chain carries TRBV6-5 and TRBJ2-3; D may be TRBD2 (6 bases). V shed 4 bases and J shed 4 bases, with 18 bases lying between them. Germline lookup yields CDR1 MNHEY and CDR2 SVGAGI. This CDR3 comprises 16 residues.

As DNA, the CDR3 is TGTGCCAGTAGTATATCAGCTGAAGCTTTCTTT. Its protein is CASSISAEAFF. The genes are TRBV19 and TRBJ1-1; no clear D gene. Germline V lookup: CDR1 LNHDA, CDR2 SQIVND (reference sequence). The V and J ends lost 2 bases and 6 bases respectively, with 4 bases between them. The CDR3 has 11 residues.

CDR3 sequence: CASSPTGPADTQYF. The CDR3 nucleotides read TGTGCCAGCAGTCCCACAGGGCCGGCAGATACGCAGTATTTT. The chain uses TRBV27 and TRBJ2-3; TRBD1 might be the D (6 bases). The germline V gene encodes CDR1 MNHEY and CDR2 SMNVEV (reference sequence). Trimming shortened V by 5 bases and J by 4 bases, and 13 bases separated the two germline ends. The CDR3 runs 14 residues.

V is TRBV6-1 and J is TRBJ1-2, with 8 bases aligning to TRBD1. The CDR3 has 14 amino acids. CDR1 and CDR2 (germline): MNHNS, SASEGT. The ends lost 5 bases at V and 10 bases at J; junction bases unmatched: 12. The CDR3 is CASSRVQGDLDYTF. CDR3 coding DNA: TGTGCCAGCAGTAGAGTACAGGGGGACCTTGACTACACCTTC.

This rearrangement joins TRBV5-4 to TRBJ1-2; D is perhaps TRBD1 (6 bases). The V and J ends lost 2 bases and 2 bases respectively, with 10 bases between them. The V gene's germline CDR1 is SGHNT and CDR2 YYREEE (reference sequence). The CDR3 is 14 amino acids. The CDR3 region is CASSFQGSNYGYTF. Written as DNA, the CDR3 is TGTGCCAGCAGCTTTCAGGGGTCGAACTATGGCTACACCTTC.

This chain uses TRBV6-5 with TRBJ2-1; maybe TRBD1 (5 bases). V was pared by 0 bases and J by 4 bases, with 10 bases between. The germline CDR1 and CDR2 sequences are MNHEY and SVGAGI. The CDR3 runs 15 residues. Written as DNA, the CDR3 is TGTGCCAGCAGTTACTCGGGGCAGGGATACAATGAGCAGTTCTTC. It yields the protein CASSYSGQGYNEQFF.

This rearrangement joins TRBV9 to TRBJ2-7, with D maybe TRBD2 (6 bases). V was shortened by 3 bases and J by 2 bases, with 18 bases between the two germline ends. Germline CDR1 reads SGDLS; CDR2 reads YYNGEE. This CDR3 is built from 16 residues. The CDR3 loop is CASSGESGGSPYEQYF. DNA of the CDR3: TGTGCCAGCAGCGGAGAGAGTGGAGGGAGCCCCTACGAGCAGTACTTC.

V usage is TRBV27 and J usage is TRBJ2-7; TRBD2 agrees at 7 bases. Germline-derived CDR1 and CDR2 are MNHEY and SMNVEV (reference sequence). The ends lost 5 bases at V and 0 bases at J; junction bases unmatched: 10. The CDR3 contains 16 residues. Here the CDR3 DNA reads TGTGCCAGCAGTCCCAGCCTAGCGGTAGCCTCCTACGAGCAGTACTTC. Translated: CASSPSLAVASYEQYF.

This chain joins TRBV4-3 and TRBJ2-1; 10 nucleotides line up with TRBD2. With 2 bases clipped from V and 4 bases from J, the junction kept 2 bases outside the gene matches. Germline CDR1 reads LGHNA; CDR2 reads YSLEER. The CDR3 totals 15 residues. CDR3 bases: TGCGCCAGCAGCCAAACTAGCGGGGCATACAATGAGCAGTTCTTC. This gives the protein CASSQTSGAYNEQFF.

The rearrangement uses TRBV7-6 and TRBJ2-7; tentatively, D is TRBD2 (6 bases). The CDR3 sequence is 14 residues long. Germline CDR1 is SGHVS and CDR2 is FNYEAQ. Trimming took 5 bases from V and 3 from J, leaving 14 bases between them. This chain's CDR3 is CASSLGLNYYEQYF. For the CDR3, the DNA is TGTGCCAGCAGCCTGGGACTGAATTACTACGAGCAGTACTTC.

The chain links TRBV16 to TRBJ2-7, with D unresolved. Per germline, CDR1 KGHSY and CDR2 FQNENV. V gave up 4 bases and J gave up 5 bases, with 12 bases separating them. This CDR3 has 13 amino acids. CDR3 DNA: TGTGCCAGCAGCCTAATGGGCGTGAACGAGCAGTACTTC. Its translation is CASSLMGVNEQYF.

The V gene is TRBV6-6, the J gene TRBJ2-7; D may be TRBD1 (6 bases). This CDR3 contains 13 residues. In germline, CDR1 is MNHNY, CDR2 SVGAGI (reference sequence). V was trimmed by 2 bases and J by 2 bases, leaving 7 bases between them. CDR3 sequence reads: CASSYGDTYEQYF. The CDR3 DNA sequence: TGTGCCAGCAGTTACGGGGACACCTACGAGCAGTACTTC.

This CDR3 is CASSLARNDEQYF. CDR3 DNA: TGTGCCAGCAGTTTGGCCAGGAACGACGAGCAGTACTTC. The J gene is TRBJ2-7, the V gene TRBV27; D is unclear. The CDR3 consists of 13 residues. The germline V gene encodes CDR1 MNHEY and CDR2 SMNVEV (reference sequence). The ends were cut back, 3 bases at V and 5 bases at J, with 11 bases in the middle.

The chain carries TRBV6-1 and TRBJ2-3; 11 bases match TRBD2. Germline V lookup: CDR1 MNHNS, CDR2 SASEGT. V lost 6 bases and J lost 5; bases outside the gene matches: 7. This CDR3 region has 15 residues. The CDR3 coding sequence is TGTGCCAGCAGCGATCTAGCGGGAGGAAAAGATACGCAGTATTTT. Its translation is CASSDLAGGKDTQYF.

J is TRBJ2-1 and V is TRBV19; D is ambiguous. V was shortened by 0 bases and J by 4 bases, with 4 bases between the two germline ends. Germline assignment: CDR1 LNHDA and CDR2 SQIVND (reference sequence). The CDR3 runs 13 residues. The CDR3: CASSIDLYNEQFF. The CDR3 DNA reads as TGTGCCAGTAGTATAGATTTATACAATGAGCAGTTCTTC. Full variable domain (outside the CDR3, taken from reference TRBV19 and TRBJ2-1): DGGITQSPKYLFRKEGQNVTLSCEQNLNHDAMYWYRQDPGQGLRLIYYSQIVNDFQKGDIAEGYSVSREKKESFPLTVTSAQKNPTAFYLCASSIDLYNEQFFGPGTRLTVL.

The rearrangement joins TRBV29-1 to TRBJ2-1, with TRBD1 matching over 9 bases. The CDR3 consists of 16 residues. V lost 6 bases and J lost 9; bases outside the gene matches: 18. Germline values: CDR1 SQVTM, CDR2 ANQGSEA. DNA for the CDR3: TGCAGCGTCGACCACTACAGGGGGCTCTCGACCATTGAGCAGTTCTTC. The encoded protein is CSVDHYRGLSTIEQFF.

The J gene is TRBJ1-5, the V gene TRBV5-8, with D possibly matching TRBD1 (6 bases). CDR3 length: 15 residues. Trimming pared 4 bases from V and 1 base from J, leaving 12 bases between. Per the germline V gene, CDR1 is SGHTS and CDR2 is YDEGEE. CDR3 DNA: TGTGCCAGCAGCCGGACAGATATGAGCAATCAGCCCCAGCATTTT. This translates into CASSRTDMSNQPQHF.

This rearrangement joins TRBV4-3 to TRBJ2-7, with TRBD1 as a possible D gene (6 bases). Trimming took 0 bases from V and 4 from J, leaving 10 bases between them. The CDR3 runs 14 residues. The germline V gene has CDR1 LGHNA and CDR2 YSLEER. CDR3 loop: CASSQENREYEQYF. The CDR3 coding sequence is TGCGCCAGCAGCCAAGAAAACAGGGAGTACGAGCAGTACTTC.

V is TRBV5-1 and J is TRBJ2-1; TRBD2 might be the D (6 bases). The V end lost 0 bases, the J end lost 5 bases, and 9 bases lay between the germline ends. Germline values: CDR1 SGHRS, CDR2 YFSETQ. CDR3 length equals 14 residues. The CDR3 sequence is CASSLVSGDNEQFF. For the CDR3, the DNA is TGCGCCAGCAGCTTGGTTAGCGGTGACAATGAGCAGTTCTTC.

The CDR3: CASSPAVGQPQHF. As DNA, the CDR3 is TGTGCCAGCAGCCCCGCGGTAGGCCAGCCCCAGCATTTT. The chain couples TRBV9 to TRBJ1-5; D is undetermined. Germline CDR1 and CDR2: SGDLS and YYNGEE. The germline V and J ends were trimmed by 4 bases and 7 bases, with 12 bases remaining between them. This CDR3 spans 13 amino acids.